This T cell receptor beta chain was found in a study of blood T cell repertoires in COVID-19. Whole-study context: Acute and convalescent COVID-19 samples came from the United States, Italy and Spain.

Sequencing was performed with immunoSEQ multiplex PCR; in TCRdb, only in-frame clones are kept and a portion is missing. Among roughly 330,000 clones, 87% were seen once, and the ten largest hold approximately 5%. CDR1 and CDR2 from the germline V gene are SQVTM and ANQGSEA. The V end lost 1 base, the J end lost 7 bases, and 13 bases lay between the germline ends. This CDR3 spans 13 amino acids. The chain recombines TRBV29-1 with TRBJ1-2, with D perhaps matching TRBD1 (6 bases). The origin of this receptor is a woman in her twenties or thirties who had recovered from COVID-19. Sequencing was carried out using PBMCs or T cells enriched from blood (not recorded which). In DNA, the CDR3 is TGCAGCGTTGAAGGGGCAGGGGAAGCTGGCTACACCTTC. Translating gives CSVEGAGEAGYTF.